This TCR beta chain was sequenced in a study of the immune and genomic landscape of osteosarcoma (dated by TCRdb to 2020 to 2021). Describing the broader study: The overall cohort comprised 40 to 50 pediatric and adult patients with high-grade osteosarcoma, with a median age at diagnosis of around 30 years (range roughly 5-81). Poor-risk disease was overrepresented in the cohort, as 73% of patients had an unfavorable pathologic response to standard therapy and approximately 67% had died. In the overall cohort, 60% of patients were male, and around 76% had localized disease at diagnosis. To define immunogenic potential, the study profiled osteosarcoma specimens using whole genome, RNA and T-cell receptor sequencing along with immunohistochemistry and reverse phase protein arrays. To characterize the osteosarcoma immunogenomic landscape, the TCR sequencing results were combined with transcriptome, protein array and immunostaining data. An explanation for the limited clinical activity of immune checkpoint inhibitors in osteosarcoma was sought in the study. Each of a few patients provided a couple of samples from the same tumor site.

The CDR3 runs 16 amino acids, cysteine and phenylalanine included. Left in the record is the CDR3 DNA by itself, 48 bases read in frame from the first base. At the junction V is shortened by 0 bases and J by 3 bases; bases outside the gene matches: 4. Via the germline V gene, CDR1 is MNHNS and CDR2 SASEGT. What the authors observed across the whole study: TCR productive clonality was greater in the immune-hot C3 cluster than in the cold C1 cluster, although TCR productive clonality remained low overall. In five cases, the repertoire was dominated by a single hyperexpanded clone, and fewer than 100 T-cell clonotypes were detected in all five cases. Productive TCR clonality was low overall, averaging around 0.1 with a maximum of roughly 0.3, suggesting limited T-cell clonal expansion. Clonality benchmarks were derived from external normal skin and healthy peripheral blood data rather than from matched normal tissue. Matched blood was collected from only a couple of patients, alongside the frozen tumor specimens. Sample size was not determined by any statistical method, because osteosarcoma is rare and all possible samples were collected.

TCR beta chain CDR3 regions were immunosequenced using the ImmunoSEQ Assay (Adaptive Biotechnologies). The published analysis was carried out like this. The ImmunoSEQ Analyzer platform was used to export TCRB rearrangements, read counts, read proportions and gene usage. Using productive rearrangements, T-cell clonality was calculated as 1 minus Pielou's evenness. In the clonal space homeostasis analysis, clonotypes were grouped as rare, small, medium, large or hyperexpanded (0.01 to 1 of the repertoire). TCR productive clonality was compared across immune clusters C1, C2 and C3 using the Wilcoxon rank sum test. In its TCRdb copy, this immuneACCESS table keeps in-frame sequences only and misses some clones. Where compared with another copy, unresolved V genes explain less than half of these, and the others have no known cause. The D gene and trimming were derived from the DNA, and the V and J assignments and clone size from that table. Counted in this sample were around 1,600 clones; approximately 70% of them appeared once. Clones ranked in the top ten supply about 20% of the sample.

Post-treatment primary, local recurrence and metastasis tumors from poor-prognosis patients were used as specimens. Points on this clone: What this receptor recognizes is not known. Base qualities are not provided; no much larger clone lies one nucleotide away.

The chain is assembled from TRBV6-1 and TRBJ2-3; TRBD1 agrees with 9 junctional bases. This sequence was found in a man between 18 and 29 years old with osteosarcoma. The age is the age at diagnosis. Sequenced input: primary tumor tissue from the T10 vertebra. The cell subset or site label, as the study defines it: resected primary osteosarcoma tumor. The CDR3 amino acid sequence is: CASSEAYRGQTDTQYF. The sequenced DNA: TGTGCCAGCAGTGAAGCCTACAGGGGGCAGACAGATACGCAGTATTTT.